This TCR beta chain was captured in a study of blood T cell repertoires in COVID-19. Looking at the study overall: The origin of the acute and convalescent COVID-19 samples was the United States, Italy and Spain. The cDNA or gDNA used as material had been derived from T cells, B-cell-depleted T cells, or PBMCs.

V lost 1 base to trimming and J lost 1 base, with 13 bases between them. The CDR3 sequence is 16 residues long. The germline CDR1 and CDR2 sequences are LGHDT and YNNKEL (reference sequence). In the original processing: Counts of nucleated cells, estimated from reference gene primer amplification, were obtained. The repertoire was sequenced with immunoSEQ multiplex PCR; TCRdb's copy has only in-frame clones and lacks some. V and J calls and clone size are as listed in that table; D and trimming were resolved from the DNA. The table includes some 120,000 clones, roughly 90% detected once. This clone has a handful of counts.

The specimen was peripheral blood. V usage is TRBV3-1 (or the pseudogene TRBV3-2) and J usage is TRBJ1-1; tentatively, D is TRBD1 (6 bases). This TCR was sampled from a man aged 50 to 59 with acute or convalescent COVID-19. CDR3 sequence (DNA): TGTGCCAGCAGCCAAGCCGCAGGGGTTAGGAACACTGAAGCTTTCTTT. Residues: CASSQAAGVRNTEAFF.